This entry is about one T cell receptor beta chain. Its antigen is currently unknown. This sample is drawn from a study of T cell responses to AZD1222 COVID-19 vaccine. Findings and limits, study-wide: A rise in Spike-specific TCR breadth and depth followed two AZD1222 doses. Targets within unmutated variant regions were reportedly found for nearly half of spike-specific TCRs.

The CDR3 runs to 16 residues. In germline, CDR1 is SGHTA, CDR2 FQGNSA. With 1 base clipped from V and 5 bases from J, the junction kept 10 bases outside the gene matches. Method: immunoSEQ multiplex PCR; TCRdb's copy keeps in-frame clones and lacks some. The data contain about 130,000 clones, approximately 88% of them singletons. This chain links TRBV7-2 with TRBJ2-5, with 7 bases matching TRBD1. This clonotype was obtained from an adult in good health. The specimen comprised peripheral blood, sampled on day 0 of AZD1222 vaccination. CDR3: CASSLEAGGYGETQYF. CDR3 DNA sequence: TGTGCCAGCAGCTTAGAGGCAGGGGGTTATGGGGAGACCCAGTACTTC.